This T cell receptor beta chain was identified during a study of T cell changes during pregnancy in multiple sclerosis. This CDR3 region has 13 residues. Germline V CDR1 and CDR2: ENHRY, SYGVKD. V gave up 10 bases and J gave up 4 bases; unmatched junction bases: 6. The repertoire was sequenced with immunoSEQ multiplex PCR; TCRdb's copy has only in-frame clones and lacks some. The repertoire consists of roughly 80,000 clones, with about 88% occurring once and the leading ten covering 1.9%. This sequence was found in a female donor with multiple sclerosis, enrolled in a pregnancy study. V gene TRBV10-3 combines with J gene TRBJ1-4; 7 bases map to TRBD1. The specimen was peripheral blood, collected before pregnancy. DNA of the CDR3: TGTGCCACCCGGGACAGACTTAATGAAAAACTGTTTTTT. Translating gives CATRDRLNEKLFF.